The next 3 T cell receptor beta chains were all read from a single sample in a study of blood T cells in healthy people across ages. A J-beta primer mix and a sample-barcoded 5' primer were used in a second PCR of about 7 to 11 cycles. One entry per CDR3 protein, called by TCRdb with MiXCR from the 5' RACE reads. The sample gives around 690,000 distinct CDR3 sequences, about 54% of which show up once; approximately 40% is in the top ten. The sequenced sample was blood. These receptors were taken from a man in his sixties in good health.

The sample holds a few counts of this clonotype. The genes are TRBV19 and TRBJ2-1, with D perhaps matching TRBD1 (5 bases). V lost 3 bases and J lost 0, with 12 bases in between. The CDR3 runs to 16 residues. Germline V gene lookup returns CDR1 LNHDA and CDR2 SQIVND (reference sequence). The CDR3 sequence is CASSIQGPSSYNEQFF. In DNA, the CDR3 is TGTGCCAGTAGTATCCAGGGTCCCAGCTCCTACAATGAGCAGTTCTTC.

The J gene is TRBJ1-5, the V gene TRBV12-3 or TRBV12-4, with TRBD1 matching 9 bases. The CDR3 sequence is 15 residues long. V was clipped by 4 bases and J by 0 bases; unmatched bases: 1. The CDR3 DNA sequence: TGTGCCAGCAGTTGGGACAGGGATAGCAATCAGCCCCAGCATTTT. Translation gives CASSWDRDSNQPQHF.

The chain is built from TRBV11-2 and TRBJ2-2; D is unresolved. Between the trimmed V and J ends, which lost 4 bases and 1 base, there was a span of 7 bases. This CDR3 has 14 amino acids. Germline CDR1 SGHAT, CDR2 FQNNGV. The CDR3 region is CASSSWGNTGELFF. CDR3 nucleotides: TGTGCCAGCAGCTCCTGGGGGAACACCGGGGAGCTGTTTTTT. The full variable domain, rest sourced from reference TRBV11-2 and TRBJ2-2, is EAGVAQSPRYKIIEKRQSVAFWCNPISGHATLYWYQQILGQGPKLLIQFQNNGVVDDSQLPKDRFSAERLKGVDSTLKIQPAKLEDSAVYLCASSSWGNTGELFFGEGSRLTVL.